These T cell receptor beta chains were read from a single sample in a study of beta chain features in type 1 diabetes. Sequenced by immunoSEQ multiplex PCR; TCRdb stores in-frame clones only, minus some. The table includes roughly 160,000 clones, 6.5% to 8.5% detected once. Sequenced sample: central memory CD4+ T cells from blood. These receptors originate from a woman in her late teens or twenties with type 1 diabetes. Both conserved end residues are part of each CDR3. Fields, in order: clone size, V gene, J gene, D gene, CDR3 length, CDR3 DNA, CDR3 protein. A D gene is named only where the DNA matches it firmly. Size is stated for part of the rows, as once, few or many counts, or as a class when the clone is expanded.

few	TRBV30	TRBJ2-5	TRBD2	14	TGTGCCTGGAGTGTCGGGGGGGCTGGTGAGACCCAGTACTTC	CAWSVGGAGETQYF
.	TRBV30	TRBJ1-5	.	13	TGTGCCTGGAGTTTGAGGAGCAATCAGCCCCAGCATTTT	CAWSLRSNQPQHF
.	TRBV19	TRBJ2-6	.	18	TGTGCCAGTAGTATCATGGGAGGACTCCCCCCCGGGGCCAACGTCCTGACTTTC	CASSIMGGLPPGANVLTF
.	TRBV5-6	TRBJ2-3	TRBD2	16	TGTGCCAGCAGCTTGGGTCACGGGACTAGCGGGGAGACGCAGTATTTT	CASSLGHGTSGETQYF
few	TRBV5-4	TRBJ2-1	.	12	TGTGCCAGCAGCCAACCAGACAATGAGCAGTTCTTC	CASSQPDNEQFF
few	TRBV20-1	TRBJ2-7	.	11	TGCAGCCCACTGAGGCAATACGAGCAGTACTTC	CSPLRQYEQYF
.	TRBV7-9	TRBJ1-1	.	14	TGTGCCAGCAGCCCCACAGGGAGGGGGACTGAAGCTTTCTTT	CASSPTGRGTEAFF
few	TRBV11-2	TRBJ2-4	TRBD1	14	TGTGCCAGCAGCTTATCCTACAGGGGACGCATTCAGTACTTC	CASSLSYRGRIQYF
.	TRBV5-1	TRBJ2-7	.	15	TGCGCCAGCAGCTTGGGGACAGTGAGCTCCTACGAGCAGTACTTC	CASSLGTVSSYEQYF
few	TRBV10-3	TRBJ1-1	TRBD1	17	TGTGCCATCAGAGGACAGGGGCAAAGGGATCGAGGCCCTGAAGCTTTCTTT	CAIRGQGQRDRGPEAFF
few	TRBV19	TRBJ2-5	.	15	TGTGCCAGTAGCCCCCTGGCAGGTCTCCAAGAGACCCAGTACTTC	CASSPLAGLQETQYF
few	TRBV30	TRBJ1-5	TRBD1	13	TGTGCCTGGACGACAGGGGGCAATCAGCCCCAGCATTTT	CAWTTGGNQPQHF
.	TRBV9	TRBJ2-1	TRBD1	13	TGTGCCAGCACCAGACAGGGGGGGGATGAGCAGTTCTTC	CASTRQGGDEQFF
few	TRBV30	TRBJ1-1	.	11	TGTGCCTGGAGTGTAGGAGGTGAAGCTTTCTTT	CAWSVGGEAFF